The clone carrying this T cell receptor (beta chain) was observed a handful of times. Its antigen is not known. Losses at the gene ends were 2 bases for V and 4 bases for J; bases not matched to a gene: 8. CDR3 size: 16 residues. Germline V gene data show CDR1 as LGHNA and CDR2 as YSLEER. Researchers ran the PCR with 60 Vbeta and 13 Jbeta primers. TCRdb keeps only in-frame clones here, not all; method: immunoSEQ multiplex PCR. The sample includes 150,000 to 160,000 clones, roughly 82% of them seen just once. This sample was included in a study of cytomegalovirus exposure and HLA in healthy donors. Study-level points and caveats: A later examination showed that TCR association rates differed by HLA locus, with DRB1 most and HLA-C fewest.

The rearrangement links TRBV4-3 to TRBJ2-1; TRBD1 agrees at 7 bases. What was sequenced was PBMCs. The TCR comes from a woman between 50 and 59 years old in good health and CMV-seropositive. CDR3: CASSQTGTAYYNEQFF. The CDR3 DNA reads TGCGCCAGCAGCCAAACCGGGACAGCGTATTACAATGAGCAGTTCTTC.